This TCR beta chain was documented in a study of T cell responses to AZD1222 COVID-19 vaccine. Findings and caveats of the study: The study identified only five to seven AZD1222 recipients as seropositive at baseline. Reports indicate that nearly half of spike-specific TCRs are directed at unmutated variant regions. There were mostly white British donors and more females than males, and clonal diversity was possibly underestimated.

Libraries were prepared by immunoSEQ multiplex PCR; TCRdb keeps only in-frame clonotypes and omits some of them. The sample shows fewer than 150,000 clones, 93% of them seen only once. With 6 bases removed from V and 0 bases from J, the gap between germline ends came to 9 bases. Germline CDR1 MDHEN, CDR2 SYDVKM. CDR3 length: 14 residues. On this clone: Antigen: not known.

This chain joins TRBV28 and TRBJ2-1; D may match TRBD1 or TRBD2 (5 bases each). The material sequenced was peripheral blood, taken on day 0 of AZD1222 vaccination. This clonotype originated in an adult in good health. CDR3 in amino acids: CASRPGGSYNEQFF. Here the CDR3 DNA reads TGTGCCAGCAGGCCTGGGGGCTCCTACAATGAGCAGTTCTTC.